This T cell receptor beta chain was recorded in a study of blood T cell repertoires in COVID-19. Study context: Specimens from acute and convalescent COVID-19 originated in the United States, Italy and Spain.

CDR3 length: 14 residues. From germline, CDR1 is LGHDT and CDR2 YNNKEL (reference sequence). Trimming removed 3 bases at V and 4 bases at J, with 9 bases between. Clones were read by immunoSEQ multiplex PCR, and TCRdb kept only the in-frame ones, dropping some. The sample includes 75,000 to 90,000 clones, around 84% seen only once; the top ten take around 7.3%. The sample consisted of peripheral blood. The J gene is TRBJ2-2, the V gene TRBV3-1 (or the pseudogene TRBV3-2); D gene unclear. The source of this sequence is a man of 80 years or more with active or convalescent COVID-19. The chain's CDR3 is CASSQWQVTGELFF. The CDR3 DNA follows: TGTGCCAGCAGCCAGTGGCAGGTCACCGGGGAGCTGTTTTTT.